What follows are 16 T cell receptor beta chains derived from one specimen sequenced in a study of CD8 T cells in ankylosing spondylitis (dated by TCRdb to the late 2010s). On the study overall, not on this receptor specifically: A TCR beta motif made up of 7 to 9 highly homologous amino acid variants appeared to be characteristic of blood from ankylosing spondylitis patients.

No cognate antigen is known for these TCRs. Library creation used 5' RACE. The instrument given in TCRdb is Illumina HiSeq 2500. The raw public data were reprocessed by TCRdb itself: fastp quality trimming at Q25, MiXCR clonotype calling, in-frame beta chains only. Rows are combined by CDR3 protein, so each entry shows the most common genes and DNA. Across this sample there are approximately 300,000 distinct CDR3 sequences, with roughly 8% seen only once. The top ten clonotypes cover approximately 15% of the sample. Sequencing was done on a sample of blood, either unsorted or a sorted T cell fraction (not recorded which). Every receptor here comes from a male donor with ankylosing spondylitis.

The sample holds a few counts of this clonotype. The rearrangement joins TRBV10-3 to TRBJ2-2; 11 bases fit TRBD2. The CDR3 extends over 15 amino acids. Germline V gives CDR1 ENHRY, CDR2 SYGVKD. Trimming cost V 4 bases and J 4 bases; bases outside gene matches: 2. The CDR3 here is CAISGTSGRTGELFF. The CDR3 DNA sequence: TGTGCCATCAGTGGGACTAGCGGGCGCACCGGGGAGCTGTTTTTT.

This clonotype turned up a few times. The chain employs TRBV7-6 and TRBJ2-1; 13 bases are a match to TRBD2. The germline gives CDR1 SGHVS, CDR2 FNYEAQ. With 1 base clipped from V and 8 bases from J, the junction kept 5 bases outside the gene matches. This CDR3 region has 16 residues. CDR3 in amino acids: CASSLEATSGRHEQFF. The CDR3 bases are TGTGCCAGCAGCTTAGAAGCGACTAGCGGGAGGCATGAGCAGTTCTTC.

There are many counts of this clonotype. The chain's CDR3 is CASSITMDEQFF. The DNA of the CDR3 is TGTGCCAGCAGCATAACCATGGATGAGCAGTTCTTC. The chain combines TRBV9 with TRBJ2-1; D unclear. Germline assignment: CDR1 SGDLS and CDR2 YYNGEE. The V and J ends lost 4 bases and 8 bases respectively, with 10 bases between them. This CDR3 is built from 12 residues.

This clonotype was seen ten or more times. V is TRBV25-1 and J is TRBJ2-1; 8 bases fit TRBD1. This CDR3 has 13 residues. Germline assignment: CDR1 MGHDK and CDR2 SYGVNS. Losses at the gene ends were 4 bases for V and 15 bases for J; bases not matched to a gene: 11. This CDR3 reads CASSVEGQGRRFF. The DNA of the CDR3 is TGTGCCAGCAGTGTCGAAGGACAGGGCCGTCGGTTCTTC.

This clonotype showed up many times. The genes are TRBV6-2 or TRBV6-3 and TRBJ2-7; no definite D call. This CDR3 spans 12 amino acids. V was trimmed by 2 bases and J by 2 bases, leaving 4 bases between them. Germline CDR1 MNHEY, CDR2 SVGEGT. The CDR3 reads CASSYPTYEQYF. CDR3 nucleotide sequence: TGTGCCAGCAGTTACCCCACCTACGAGCAGTACTTC.

V is TRBV27 and J is TRBJ1-2; D is unclear. This CDR3 has 14 amino acids. Deletions cut 4 bases from V and 10 bases from J, with 19 bases between. The V gene's germline CDR1 is MNHEY and CDR2 SMNVEV (reference sequence). CDR3 sequence: CASSSTLLTGDYTF. CDR3 nucleotides: TGTGCCAGCAGTTCAACTCTCTTGACGGGTGACTACACCTTC.

This clonotype was detected ten times or more. The genes are TRBV4-1 and TRBJ1-3; 7 nucleotides line up with TRBD1. V shed 0 bases, J shed 4 bases, and the junction held 9 bases outside the gene matches. In germline, CDR1 is MGHRA, CDR2 YSYEKL. This CDR3 has 17 residues. In DNA, the CDR3 is TGCGCCAGCAGCCAAGATCCCCCACGACAGGGCGGAAACACCATATATTTT. This codes for CASSQDPPRQGGNTIYF.

The chain uses TRBV2 and TRBJ2-7, with TRBD1 matching 7 bases. With V trimmed by 7 bases and J by 0 bases, 9 bases remained unmatched. The CDR3 length is 15 residues. The V gene's germline CDR1 is SNHLY and CDR2 FYNNEI. The CDR3 nucleotides are TGTGCCAGCATCCGAATTCGGGACAGCTCCTACGAGCAGTACTTC. This translates into CASIRIRDSSYEQYF. The whole variable domain, remainder taken from reference TRBV2 and TRBJ2-7, is EPEVTQTPSHQVTQMGQEVILRCVPISNHLYFYWYRQILGQKVEFLVSFYNNEISEKSEIFDDQFSVERPDGSNFTLKIRSTKLEDSAMYFCASIRIRDSSYEQYFGPGTRLTVT.

The chain couples TRBV3-1 to TRBJ1-2, with D possibly matching TRBD1 (5 bases). CDR1 is LGHDT and CDR2 is YNNKEL in the germline V gene (reference sequence). The V and J ends lost 2 bases and 8 bases respectively, with 15 bases between them. CDR3 length equals 14 residues. DNA of the CDR3: TGTGCCAGCAGCCAACACGGCAGGGAGTGGGGCTACACCTTC. Its protein is CASSQHGREWGYTF.

The J gene is TRBJ2-7, the V gene TRBV27; 13 nucleotides agree with TRBD2. This CDR3 has 16 amino acids. Trimming at V came to 3 bases and at J to 2 bases, leaving 4 bases not matched to a gene. In germline, CDR1 is MNHEY, CDR2 SMNVEV (reference sequence). CDR3 bases: TGTGCCAGCAGTTTCTCCGGACTAGCGGGGGCCTACGAGCAGTACTTC. Its translation: CASSFSGLAGAYEQYF.

This clonotype was picked up a small number of times. This chain connects TRBV28 to TRBJ1-5; D is uncertain. V was shortened by 2 bases and J by 7 bases, with 9 bases between the two germline ends. Germline V gene lookup returns CDR1 MDHEN and CDR2 SYDVKM. CDR3 length: 13 residues. This CDR3 is CASSLENGQPQHF. CDR3 bases: TGTGCCAGCAGTTTAGAGAACGGACAGCCCCAGCATTTT.

Only a few counts were recorded for this clonotype. The chain joins TRBV12-3 or TRBV12-4 to TRBJ1-2; no firm D call. V lost 1 base and J lost 4, with 7 bases in between. The CDR3 extends over 13 amino acids. CDR3 loop: CASSLGERYGYTF. CDR3 in DNA: TGTGCCAGCAGTTTAGGGGAGCGCTATGGCTACACCTTC.

The J gene is TRBJ2-7, the V gene TRBV7-8; D is unclear. Trimming removed 4 bases at V and 2 bases at J, with 15 bases between. CDR3 length: 15 amino acids. Germline CDR1 SGHVS, CDR2 FQNEAQ. CDR3 sequence reads: CASSSPNPSPYEQYF. Written as DNA, the CDR3 is TGTGCCAGCAGCTCCCCGAACCCATCGCCCTACGAGCAGTACTTC.

This chain connects TRBV5-1 to TRBJ2-7; D gene uncertain. Germline V CDR1 and CDR2: SGHRS, YFSETQ. The V end was cut by 0 bases, the J end by 4 bases, with 11 bases between. This CDR3 spans 14 amino acids. CDR3 nucleotide sequence: TGCGCCAGCAGCTTGGACGGGCCGGCTTACGAGCAGTACTTC. Translating gives CASSLDGPAYEQYF. Using reference TRBV5-1 and TRBJ2-7 for the parts outside the CDR3, the full variable domain is KAGVTQTPRYLIKTRGQQVTLSCSPISGHRSVSWYQQTPGQGLQFLFEYFSETQRNKGNFPGRFSGRQFSNSRSEMNVSTLELGDSALYLCASSLDGPAYEQYFGPGTRLTVT.

This chain links TRBV7-2 with TRBJ2-7; a possible D gene is TRBD1 (6 bases). The CDR3 consists of 15 residues. The V gene lost 3 bases and the J gene lost 4 bases, with 16 bases spanning the gap. Germline V gene lookup returns CDR1 SGHTA and CDR2 FQGNSA. The DNA of the CDR3 is TGTGCCAGCAGCTTGCCATTGACAGGAGATTACGAGCAGTACTTC. This encodes CASSLPLTGDYEQYF. The complete variable domain, with remaining parts taken from reference TRBV7-2 and TRBJ2-7, reads GAGVSQSPSNKVTEKGKDVELRCDPISGHTALYWYRQSLGQGLEFLIYFQGNSAPDKSGLPSDRFSAERTGGSVSTLTIQRTQQEDSAVYLCASSLPLTGDYEQYFGPGTRLTVT.

This clonotype was counted a few times. CDR3 sequence: CASSLVGGSNSYEQYF. CDR3 sequence (DNA): TGTGCCAGCAGCTTAGTTGGCGGGAGCAACTCCTACGAGCAGTACTTC. This rearrangement joins TRBV7-8 to TRBJ2-7; 7 bases are a match to TRBD2. The V gene end was trimmed by 1 base and the J gene end by 0 bases; junction bases not matched to a gene: 6. Germline CDR1 SGHVS, CDR2 FQNEAQ. CDR3 size: 16 residues.